This entry features one T cell receptor beta chain sequence. The target of this receptor is not known. No much larger clone exists at a distance of one base, and base qualities are not known. Genomic DNA was isolated and then used for TCRbeta deep sequencing. TCRbeta CDR3 sequencing and initial data processing were performed with the immunoSEQ assay as a commercial service. The original methods were these. IMGT was used to annotate V, D, J genes, while reads were demultiplexed, adapter and primer sequences were stripped out, and similar clones were merged through frequency-ratio clustering. Sourced from immuneACCESS, this table was stored by TCRdb with only in-frame sequences that have V and J called. A share of the clones is absent; for the studies checked, an unresolved V gene accounts for under half, and the remainder has no known explanation. V and J calls and clone size are copied from that table; D and trimming were computed from the DNA. For this sample there are around 13,000 clones; around 80% appear just once. The top ten constitute roughly 30% of the sample.

These data come from a study of somatic mutations in T cells in chronic GVHD (TCRdb year 2020). For sorting, cells were stained with anti-CD3, anti-CD4, anti-CD8 and a Vbeta20 antibody from the IOTest Beta Mark kit and sorted on a FACSAria III to a purity above 97%. Peripheral blood was drawn into sodium heparin tubes, and mononuclear cells were separated by Ficoll-Paque PLUS density gradient centrifugation. CD4+ Vbeta20+, CD4+ Vbeta20-, and CD8+ T cell fractions were FACS-sorted before TCRbeta deep sequencing. The CDR3 sequence holds 13 residues, the cysteine and phenylalanine included. The retained sequence is limited to the CDR3, 39 bases, with the frame set at the first base. The germline V gene sets CDR1 to MGHDK and CDR2 to SYGVNS. At the junction V is shortened by 6 bases and J by 6 bases; bases outside the gene matches: 4.

The chain was built from TRBV25-1 and TRBJ1-2, and 10 bases in between align with TRBD1. The sequencing input was Vbeta20-negative CD4+ T cells from blood. The cell subset or site label corresponds to: CD4+ T cells sorted as TCR Vbeta20 negative by flow cytometry. This receptor was obtained from a male patient aged 50 to 59 with chronic graft-versus-host disease. In transplant recipients, some T cells may be of donor rather than host origin. The CDR3 protein: CASRGDRGDGYTF. The nucleotide sequence is given as TGTGCCAGCAGGGGGGACAGGGGAGATGGCTACACCTTC.